One sample yielded the 27 T cell receptor beta chains listed below, sequenced in a study of neurological immune-mediated disorders (dated by TCRdb to 2018 to 2020). Libraries were made using 5' RACE. The sequencer was an Illumina HiSeq 2500. Starting from the raw public reads, TCRdb applied fastp trimming at Q25, assembled clones with MiXCR and retained in-frame beta chains. All rows with the same CDR3 protein become a single entry with the most common DNA and genes. Within this sample are over 55,000 distinct CDR3 sequences, with over 2% of them counted one time only. In total, the top ten clones hold about 2.9% of the sample. Sequencing used PBMCs. These receptors originate from a man aged 45 to 65 with multiple sclerosis.

This clonotype has more than one count but fewer than ten. A much larger clonotype is one base distant, so this may be a read error. The chain carries TRBV5-1 and TRBJ2-4, with D perhaps being TRBD1 or TRBD2 (5 bases each). This CDR3 region has 16 residues. The V gene's germline CDR1 is SGHRS and CDR2 YFSETQ. CDR3 nucleotide sequence: TGCGCCAGCAGCTTGGGGGACGGAAGCCTCAAAAAAATTCAGTACTTC. Encoded protein: CASSLGDGSLKKIQYF. The variable domain in full, with the rest retrieved from reference TRBV5-1 and TRBJ2-4, is KAGVTQTPRYLIKTRGQQVTLSCSPISGHRSVSWYQQTPGQGLQFLFEYFSETQRNKGNFPGRFSGRQFSNSRSEMNVSTLELGDSALYLCASSLGDGSLKKIQYFGAGTRLSVL.

This clonotype has a count of ten or more. The V gene is TRBV29-1, the J gene TRBJ2-5; no reliable D call. V was pared by 2 bases and J by 5 bases, with 9 bases between. Germline CDR1 and CDR2: SQVTM and ANQGSEA. The CDR3 totals 12 residues. Here the CDR3 DNA reads TGCAGCGTTGAAAGGTTGGGCGAGACCCAGTACTTC. As protein: CSVERLGETQYF.

Ten or more counts support this clonotype. V usage is TRBV7-2 and J usage is TRBJ1-1; D gene ambiguous. The CDR3 spans 16 residues. Germline CDR1 SGHTA, CDR2 FQGNSA. V was clipped by 1 base and J by 0 bases, with 12 bases between them. CDR3 sequence (DNA): TGTGCCAGCAGCTTAGAAGGTCGGGCCCTGAACACTGAAGCTTTCTTT. Translated: CASSLEGRALNTEAFF.

At least ten counts were recorded for this clonotype. The chain recombines TRBV7-2 with TRBJ1-2; 8 nucleotides match TRBD1. This CDR3 has 13 amino acids. Losses at the gene ends were 4 bases for V and 3 bases for J; bases not matched to a gene: 1. CDR1 SGHTA and CDR2 FQGNSA come from the germline V gene. CDR3 protein: CASSSTGDYGYTF. Written as DNA, the CDR3 is TGTGCCAGCAGCTCGACAGGGGACTATGGCTACACCTTC.

At least ten counts were recorded for this clonotype. This sequence joins TRBV13 and TRBJ1-1, with D unresolved. V lost 5 bases and J lost 2, with 12 bases in between. The CDR3 is 14 amino acids. The germline gives CDR1 PRHDT, CDR2 FYEKMQ (reference sequence). The CDR3 coding sequence is TGTGCCAGCAGCCCCCCGGCCGTAAACACTGAAGCTTTCTTT. Translation gives CASSPPAVNTEAFF.

This clonotype was seen at least ten times. The DNA for the CDR3 is TGTGCCAGCAGCTTAACTAGGACGGGCTCCTACGAGCAGTACTTC. Amino acid sequence: CASSLTRTGSYEQYF. V and J are TRBV7-6 and TRBJ2-7; TRBD2 might be the D (5 bases). This CDR3 spans 15 amino acids. V was clipped by 2 bases and J by 0 bases, with 11 bases between them. Germline CDR1 and CDR2: SGHVS and FNYEAQ.

This clonotype appeared many times. In DNA form, the CDR3 reads TGTGCCAGCAGCTTAAGGGGGGGCGGCACAGATACGCAGTATTTT. Its translation is CASSLRGGGTDTQYF. The genes are TRBV7-7 and TRBJ2-3, with D perhaps matching TRBD2 (7 bases). The V end lost 2 bases, the J end lost 1 base, and 10 bases lay between the germline ends. Germline V gene lookup returns CDR1 SSHAT and CDR2 FNYEAQ (reference sequence). The CDR3 has 15 amino acids.

This clonotype was seen repeatedly, ten times or more. V usage is TRBV2 and J usage is TRBJ2-1; 10 bases match TRBD1. The germline CDR1 and CDR2 sequences are SNHLY and FYNNEI. With 3 bases clipped from V and 8 bases from J, the junction kept 7 bases outside the gene matches. The length of the CDR3 is 15 residues. For the CDR3, the DNA is TGTGCCAGCAGTGATTGGGACAGGGGATTGGATGAGCAGTTCTTC. This codes for CASSDWDRGLDEQFF.

This clonotype was detected ten times or more. The gene calls are TRBV5-1 and TRBJ2-1; TRBD1 might be the D (6 bases). The CDR3 loop spans 15 amino acids. Germline CDR1 SGHRS, CDR2 YFSETQ. V lost 5 bases to trimming and J lost 4 bases, with 16 bases between them. This CDR3 reads CASRVGRGIYNEQFF. The DNA of the CDR3 is TGCGCCAGCAGGGTGGGCAGGGGAATTTACAATGAGCAGTTCTTC.

This clonotype appeared many times. V usage is TRBV5-1 and J usage is TRBJ2-3, with D perhaps TRBD2 (5 bases). This CDR3 is built from 15 residues. The germline CDR1 and CDR2 sequences are SGHRS and YFSETQ. Between the trimmed V and J ends, which lost 1 base and 6 bases, there was a span of 15 bases. CDR3 residues: CASSLSEGRSDTQYF. CDR3 DNA sequence: TGCGCCAGCAGCTTGAGCGAGGGCAGAAGCGATACGCAGTATTTT.

This clonotype was recorded many times. This chain connects TRBV7-9 to TRBJ2-7; a weak D match, TRBD1 (5 bases). The ends were cut back, 6 bases at V and 0 bases at J, with 12 bases in the middle. The CDR3 length is 14 residues. Germline values: CDR1 SEHNR, CDR2 FQNEAQ (reference sequence). As DNA, the CDR3 is TGTGCCAGCAGTCGGCAGGGCCACTCCTACGAGCAGTACTTC. It yields the protein CASSRQGHSYEQYF.

This clonotype came up many times. The rearrangement uses TRBV11-2 and TRBJ2-1, with 7 bases that match TRBD2. CDR1 SGHAT and CDR2 FQNNGV come from the germline V gene. V dropped 5 bases and J dropped 2; count of bases not matched to a gene: 9. The CDR3 has 16 residues. DNA of the CDR3: TGTGCCAGCAGCCCGCCCGGGACTATGACCTACAATGAGCAGTTCTTC. Translating gives CASSPPGTMTYNEQFF. The whole variable domain, filled in from reference TRBV11-2 and TRBJ2-1, reads EAGVAQSPRYKIIEKRQSVAFWCNPISGHATLYWYQQILGQGPKLLIQFQNNGVVDDSQLPKDRFSAERLKGVDSTLKIQPAKLEDSAVYLCASSPPGTMTYNEQFFGPGTRLTVL.

This clonotype was detected ten times or more. J is TRBJ2-2 and V is TRBV3-1; D may be TRBD1 or TRBD2 (6 bases each). The germline V gene encodes CDR1 LGHDT and CDR2 YNNKEL (reference sequence). The ends were cut back, 4 bases at V and 5 bases at J, with 17 bases in the middle. This CDR3 is 16 amino acids long. DNA for the CDR3: TGTGCCAGCAGCCCCAAGTTCCGGGGGCGGACCGGGGAGCTGTTTTTT. Residues: CASSPKFRGRTGELFF.

This clonotype has ten or more counts. The chain employs TRBV3-1 and TRBJ2-1; TRBD2 matches 11 bases. With V trimmed by 2 bases and J by 7 bases, 4 bases remained unmatched. Per germline, CDR1 LGHDT and CDR2 YNNKEL (reference sequence). The CDR3 sequence is 15 residues long. CDR3 sequence reads: CASSQRASGGNEQFF. DNA of the CDR3: TGTGCCAGCAGCCAAAGGGCTAGCGGGGGGAATGAGCAGTTCTTC.

This chain connects TRBV7-2 to TRBJ1-2; the D gene is possibly TRBD1 (6 bases). Germline V gene lookup returns CDR1 SGHTA and CDR2 FQGNSA. The germline V and J ends were trimmed by 10 bases and 2 bases, with 17 bases remaining between them. The CDR3 consists of 14 residues. CDR3 region: CATYSLRGNYGYTF. The DNA for the CDR3 is TGTGCCACCTACTCCCTCAGGGGCAACTATGGCTACACCTTC.

This clonotype was seen many times. This chain uses TRBV30 with TRBJ2-7; TRBD2 might be the D (6 bases). The V end was cut by 0 bases, the J end by 2 bases, with 8 bases between. Germline V gives CDR1 GTSNPN, CDR2 SVGIG (reference sequence). This CDR3 has 13 residues. This CDR3 reads CAWSVGGTYEQYF. The CDR3 DNA reads TGTGCCTGGAGTGTAGGCGGGACCTACGAGCAGTACTTC.

This clonotype has at least ten counts. The chain couples TRBV6-6 to TRBJ2-7, with 9 bases identical to TRBD1. Germline CDR1 reads MNHNY; CDR2 reads SVGAGI (reference sequence). V was pared by 0 bases and J by 2 bases, with 5 bases of the junction left unmatched. CDR3 length equals 16 residues. DNA for the CDR3: TGTGCCAGCAGTTACTCAAGGACAGGGGTGACCTACGAGCAGTACTTC. It codes for CASSYSRTGVTYEQYF.

This clonotype was observed at least ten times. V usage is TRBV7-9 and J usage is TRBJ1-2; unclear D gene. V lost 3 bases, J lost 1 base, and 12 bases lay in between. CDR1 and CDR2 from the germline V gene are SEHNR and FQNEAQ (reference sequence). The CDR3 totals 15 residues. The CDR3 region has the DNA TGTGCCAGCAGCTTCGGGTCTGAGTTTAACTATGGCTACACCTTC. Translating gives CASSFGSEFNYGYTF.

This clonotype was observed many times. The rearrangement joins TRBV5-1 to TRBJ2-1; possibly TRBD1 or TRBD2 for D (5 bases each). V lost 0 bases to trimming and J lost 4 bases, with 11 bases between them. CDR1 and CDR2 (germline): SGHRS, YFSETQ. This CDR3 spans 15 amino acids. CDR3 bases: TGCGCCAGCAGCTTGGACGGGGCCGGATACAATGAGCAGTTCTTC. Translating it yields CASSLDGAGYNEQFF.

This clonotype has a count of ten or more. This chain connects TRBV20-1 to TRBJ2-1, with 9 bases identical to TRBD2. This CDR3 region has 13 residues. Trimming took 1 base from V and 5 from J; bases not matched to a gene: 0. CDR1 is DFQATT, CDR2 SNEGSKA, per germline (reference sequence). CDR3 amino acids: CSARGLADNEQFF. The CDR3 nucleotides read TGCAGTGCTAGAGGACTAGCGGACAATGAGCAGTTCTTC.

This clonotype occurred many times. The chain employs TRBV5-1 and TRBJ2-3, with 9 bases lining up with TRBD2. The CDR3 runs to 15 residues. The germline CDR1 and CDR2 sequences are SGHRS and YFSETQ. The J segment lost 5 bases and the V segment lost 3 bases, leaving 7 bases of the junction unmatched. The CDR3 sequence is CASSSIAGAQDTQYF. The CDR3 region has the DNA TGCGCCAGCAGCTCGATAGCGGGGGCGCAAGATACGCAGTATTTT. Full variable domain (rest looked up from reference TRBV5-1 and TRBJ2-3): KAGVTQTPRYLIKTRGQQVTLSCSPISGHRSVSWYQQTPGQGLQFLFEYFSETQRNKGNFPGRFSGRQFSNSRSEMNVSTLELGDSALYLCASSSIAGAQDTQYFGPGTRLTVL.

This clonotype came up many times. Given a much more abundant clone one base away, this may be a read error. The J gene is TRBJ1-5, the V gene TRBV2; D not resolved. Germline CDR1 SNHLY, CDR2 FYNNEI. Between the trimmed V and J ends, which lost 4 bases and 2 bases, there was a span of 6 bases. The CDR3 loop spans 13 amino acids. CDR3: CASSGAGNQPQHF. CDR3 nucleotides: TGTGCCAGCAGTGGGGCCGGCAATCAGCCCCAGCATTTT. The entire variable domain, with the rest obtained from reference TRBV2 and TRBJ1-5, is as follows: EPEVTQTPSHQVTQMGQEVILRCVPISNHLYFYWYRQILGQKVEFLVSFYNNEISEKSEIFDDQFSVERPDGSNFTLKIRSTKLEDSAMYFCASSGAGNQPQHFGDGTRLSIL.

This clonotype was counted only a few times. This chain joins TRBV7-6 and TRBJ1-6, with D unresolved. Germline V lookup: CDR1 SGHVS, CDR2 FNYEAQ. This CDR3 contains 14 residues. The germline V and J ends were trimmed by 0 bases and 9 bases, with 9 bases remaining between them. CDR3 loop: CASSLAQVSSPLHF. The CDR3 nucleotides read TGTGCCAGCAGCTTAGCTCAGGTTTCTTCACCCCTCCACTTT.

This clonotype was counted at least ten times. The CDR3 here is CASRRLGPGETQYF. DNA of the CDR3: TGTGCCAGCAGGCGGTTAGGCCCGGGGGAGACCCAGTACTTC. This chain joins TRBV25-1 and TRBJ2-5; D may be TRBD2 (5 bases). The CDR3 has 14 residues. Per germline, CDR1 MGHDK and CDR2 SYGVNS. Trimming removed 6 bases at V and 5 bases at J, with 16 bases between. The entire variable domain, with the rest obtained from reference TRBV25-1 and TRBJ2-5, is as follows: EADIYQTPRYLVIGTGKKITLECSQTMGHDKMYWYQQDPGMELHLIHYSYGVNSTEKGDLSSESTVSRIRTEHFPLTLESARPSHTSQYLCASRRLGPGETQYFGPGTRLLVL.

This clonotype occurred many times. The chain carries TRBV20-1 and TRBJ2-1; 11 bases line up with TRBD2. The ends lost 3 bases at V and 4 bases at J; junction bases unmatched: 5. Per the germline V gene, CDR1 is DFQATT and CDR2 is SNEGSKA (reference sequence). This CDR3 comprises 15 residues. The CDR3 sequence: CSASKRTSGYNEQFF. The CDR3 DNA follows: TGCAGTGCTAGCAAAAGGACTAGCGGGTACAATGAGCAGTTCTTC.

This clonotype appeared many times. The chain links TRBV5-6 to TRBJ1-6; possibly TRBD1 for D (5 bases). Trimming removed 5 bases from V and 9 bases from J, with 12 bases in between. The germline V gene encodes CDR1 SGHDT and CDR2 YYEEEE. The CDR3 has 13 residues. CDR3 sequence: CASSGERGSPLHF. CDR3 coding DNA: TGTGCCAGCAGTGGGGAGAGGGGTTCACCCCTCCACTTT.

This clonotype was counted many times. The DNA for the CDR3 is TGCGCCAGCAGCTTGGCCGGGGGACAGGGGACGGGCATTCAGTACTTC. This sequence encodes CASSLAGGQGTGIQYF. The V gene is TRBV5-1, the J gene TRBJ2-4; 10 bases fit TRBD1. Germline V gene lookup returns CDR1 SGHRS and CDR2 YFSETQ. Trimming took 0 bases from V and 9 from J; bases not matched to a gene: 9. The CDR3 length is 16 residues.